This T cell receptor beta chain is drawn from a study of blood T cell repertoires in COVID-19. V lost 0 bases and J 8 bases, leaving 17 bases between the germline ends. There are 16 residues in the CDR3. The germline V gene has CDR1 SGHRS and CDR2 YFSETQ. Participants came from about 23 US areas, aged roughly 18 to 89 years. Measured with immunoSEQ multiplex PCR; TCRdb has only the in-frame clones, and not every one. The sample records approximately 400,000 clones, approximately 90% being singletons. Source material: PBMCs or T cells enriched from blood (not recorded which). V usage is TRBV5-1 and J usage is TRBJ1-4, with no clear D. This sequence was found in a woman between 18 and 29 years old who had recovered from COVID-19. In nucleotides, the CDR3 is TGCGCCAGCAGCTTGGGCCTTGCGGAGATTGGGGAAAAACTGTTTTTT. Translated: CASSLGLAEIGEKLFF.